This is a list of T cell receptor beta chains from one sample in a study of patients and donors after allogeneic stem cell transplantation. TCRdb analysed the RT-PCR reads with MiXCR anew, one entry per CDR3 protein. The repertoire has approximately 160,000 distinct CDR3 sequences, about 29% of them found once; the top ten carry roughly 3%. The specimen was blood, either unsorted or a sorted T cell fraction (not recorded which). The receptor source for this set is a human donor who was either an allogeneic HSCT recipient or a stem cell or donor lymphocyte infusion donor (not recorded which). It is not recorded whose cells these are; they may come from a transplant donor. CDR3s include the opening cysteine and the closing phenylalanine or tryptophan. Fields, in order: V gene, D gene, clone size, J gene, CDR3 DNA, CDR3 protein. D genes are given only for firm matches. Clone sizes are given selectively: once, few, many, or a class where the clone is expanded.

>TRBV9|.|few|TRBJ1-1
TGTGCCAGCAGCGAGGCATTGAACACTGAAGCTTTCTTT
CASSEALNTEAFF
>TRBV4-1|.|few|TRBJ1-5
TGCGCCAGCAGCCACCCGACAGGAGTCCAGCCCCAGCATTTT
CASSHPTGVQPQHF
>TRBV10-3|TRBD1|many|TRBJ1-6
TGTGCCATCAGTGGGACAGGGAGCTCCTATAATTCACCCCTCCACTTT
CAISGTGSSYNSPLHF
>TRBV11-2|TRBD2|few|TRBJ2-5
TGTGCCAGCAGCCCGGGGACTAGCGGGAGGTTAGAGACCCAGTACTTC
CASSPGTSGRLETQYF
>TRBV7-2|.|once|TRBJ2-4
TGTGCCAGCAGCTTAGAAGGGGTTTACTACTCGATTCAGTACTTC
CASSLEGVYYSIQYF
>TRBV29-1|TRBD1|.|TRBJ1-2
TGCAGCGTTCTTACAGGGGGAGGCGGCTACACCTTC
CSVLTGGGGYTF
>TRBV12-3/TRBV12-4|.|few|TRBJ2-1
TGTGCCAGCAACCTAGGGGGTTCCCCCTACAATGAGCAGTTCTTC
CASNLGGSPYNEQFF
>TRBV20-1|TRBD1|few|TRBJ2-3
TGCAGTGCTCGACAGGGGCAAGATACGCAGTATTTT
CSARQGQDTQYF
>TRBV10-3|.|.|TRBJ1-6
TGTGCCACCCAGGGTCAGTTTGAGTCACCCCTCCACTTT
CATQGQFESPLHF
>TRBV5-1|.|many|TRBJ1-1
TGCGCCAGCAGCTTGTCTAGCGCTGAAGCTTTCTTT
CASSLSSAEAFF
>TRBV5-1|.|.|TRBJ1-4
TGCGCCAGCAGCCGCCGTGGGGGCGGACCTTCAACTAATGAAAAACTGTTTTTT
CASSRRGGGPSTNEKLFF
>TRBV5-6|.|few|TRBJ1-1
TGTGCCAGCAGCTTGGTCGGCGGGGACAACCTGAACACTGAAGCTTTCTTT
CASSLVGGDNLNTEAFF
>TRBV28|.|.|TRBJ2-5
TGTGCCACGGAACCCGGGGGTGTGGAGACCCAGTACTTC
CATEPGGVETQYF
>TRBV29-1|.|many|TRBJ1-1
TGCAGCGTCCGTCCCAGAGACTCTGAAGCTTTCTTT
CSVRPRDSEAFF
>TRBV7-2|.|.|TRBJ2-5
TGTGCCAGCAGCTTGGGTAGTCCCCAAGAGACCCAGTACTTC
CASSLGSPQETQYF
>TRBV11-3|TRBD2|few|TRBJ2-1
TGTGCCAGCAGCTTAGACTCGAAATCGACTAGCGGGAGGGTCTCCTACAATGAGCAGTTCTTC
CASSLDSKSTSGRVSYNEQFF
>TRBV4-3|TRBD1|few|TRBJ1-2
TGCGCCAGCAGCCAAGATCTGGACAGGGCGGGTGGCTACACCTTC
CASSQDLDRAGGYTF
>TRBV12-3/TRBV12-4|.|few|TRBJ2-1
TGTGCCAGCAGTTTCTCTTGGGATGAGCAGTTCTTC
CASSFSWDEQFF
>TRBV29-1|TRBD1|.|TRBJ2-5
TGCAGCGTCCGTATCAGGGGGCTGGGGGAGACCCAGTACTTC
CSVRIRGLGETQYF
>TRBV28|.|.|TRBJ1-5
TGTGCCAGCTTCCTCGGGCATGGCAATCAGCCCCAGCATTTT
CASFLGHGNQPQHF
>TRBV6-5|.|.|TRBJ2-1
TGTGCCAGCAGTTACGGCGCAGGGAGAGTTCACAATGAGCAGTTCTTC
CASSYGAGRVHNEQFF
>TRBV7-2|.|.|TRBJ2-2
TGTGCCAGCAGCTTGTACGGGCTGAACACCGGGGAGCTGTTTTTT
CASSLYGLNTGELFF
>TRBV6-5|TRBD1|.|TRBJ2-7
TGTGCCAGCAGGACAGGGCCCGAGCAGTACTTC
CASRTGPEQYF
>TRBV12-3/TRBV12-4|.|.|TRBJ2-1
TGTGCCAGCAGCTTTGGTGGTAATGAGCAGTTCTTC
CASSFGGNEQFF
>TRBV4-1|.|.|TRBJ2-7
TGCGCCAGCAGCCAAGATGACTACGAGCAGTACTTC
CASSQDDYEQYF
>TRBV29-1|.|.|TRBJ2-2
TGCAGCGTCGCCGGGACCTCGAACACCGGGGAGCTGTTTTTT
CSVAGTSNTGELFF
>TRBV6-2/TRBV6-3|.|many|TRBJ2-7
TGTGCCAGCTCTGACAGGTACTCCTACGAGCAGTACTTC
CASSDRYSYEQYF
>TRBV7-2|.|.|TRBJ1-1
TGTGCCAGCAGCTTAGTTTTGGGGACTGAAGCTTTCTTT
CASSLVLGTEAFF
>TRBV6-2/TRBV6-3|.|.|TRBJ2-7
TGTGCCAGCAGTTTTCCGTCGACTGGCGGGATACGGTACGAGCAGTACTTC
CASSFPSTGGIRYEQYF
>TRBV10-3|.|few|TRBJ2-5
TGTGCCATCAGGCCGACAGCCCACCAAGAGACCCAGTACTTC
CAIRPTAHQETQYF
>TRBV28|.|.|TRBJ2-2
TGTGCCAGCAGGCCCTCCGGGACCCGAGGAAGGACCGGGGAGCTGTTTTTT
CASRPSGTRGRTGELFF
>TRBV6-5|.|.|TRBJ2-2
TGTGCCAGCAGTTACCTCGGGACTTTGGGGGAGCTGTTTTTT
CASSYLGTLGELFF
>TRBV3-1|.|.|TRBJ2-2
TGTGCCAGCAGCCAAACTAGCCGCACCGGGGAGCTGTTTTTT
CASSQTSRTGELFF
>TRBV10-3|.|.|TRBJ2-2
TGTGCCATCAGTGAGTTCACCGGGGAGCTGTTTTTT
CAISEFTGELFF
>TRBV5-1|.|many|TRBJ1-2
TGCGCCAGCAGCCCGGGACAAGTCAACTATGGCTACACCTTC
CASSPGQVNYGYTF
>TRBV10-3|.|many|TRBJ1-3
TGTGCCATCAGTGACGCCGGCTCTGGAAACACCATATATTTT
CAISDAGSGNTIYF
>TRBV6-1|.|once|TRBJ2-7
TGTGCTACGGAGGGCCGGAAAAACTACGAGCAGTACTTC
CATEGRKNYEQYF
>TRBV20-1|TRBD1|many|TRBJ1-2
TGCAGTGCAACCGGGACAGGTTCCTATGGCTACACCTTC
CSATGTGSYGYTF
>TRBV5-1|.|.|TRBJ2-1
TGCGCCAGCAGCTTGGAGGGGGGGCTTTACAATGAGCAGTTCTTC
CASSLEGGLYNEQFF
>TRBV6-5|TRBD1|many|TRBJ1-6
TGTGCCAGCAGTTACAGGGGGCCCCGACCCCTCCACTTT
CASSYRGPRPLHF
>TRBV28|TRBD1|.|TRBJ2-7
TGTGCCAGCAGTCCTCCGGGACAGGGGCGCGAGCAGTACTTC
CASSPPGQGREQYF
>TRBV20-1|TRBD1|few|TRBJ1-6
TGCAGTGCACCCCCGGGACAGGGAAATAATTCACCCCTCCACTTT
CSAPPGQGNNSPLHF
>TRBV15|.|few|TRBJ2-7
TGTGCCACCAGCAGAGATAGCAGCTACGAGCAGTACTTC
CATSRDSSYEQYF
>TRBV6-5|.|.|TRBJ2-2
TGTGCCAGCACTTCCTCCGGGGAGCTGTTTTTT
CASTSSGELFF
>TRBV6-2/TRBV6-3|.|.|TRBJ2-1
TGTGCCAGCAGTTACTCGATCGTAGCCTCCTACAATGAGCAGTTCTTC
CASSYSIVASYNEQFF
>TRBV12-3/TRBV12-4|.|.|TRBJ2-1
TGTGCCAGCAGTTTACAAAACAGGTACAATGAGCAGTTCTTC
CASSLQNRYNEQFF
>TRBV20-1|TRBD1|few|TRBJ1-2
TGCAGTGCTCCGGGACAGGGCCACCTGACCTATGGCTACACCTTC
CSAPGQGHLTYGYTF
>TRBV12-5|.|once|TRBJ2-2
TGTGCTAGTGGTTTTGGCGGTAACGTCCTGAACACCGGGGAGCTGTTTTTT
CASGFGGNVLNTGELFF
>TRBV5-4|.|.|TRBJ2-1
TGTGCCAGCAGCACCTTCGATGAGCAGTTCTTC
CASSTFDEQFF
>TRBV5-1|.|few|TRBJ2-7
TGCGCCAGCAGCTTGGGGGCCTATTCCACAATCTGGGAGCAGTACTTC
CASSLGAYSTIWEQYF
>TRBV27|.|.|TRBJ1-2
TGTGCCAGCAGATCTCTCGGCTCAACTAACTATGGCTACACCTTC
CASRSLGSTNYGYTF
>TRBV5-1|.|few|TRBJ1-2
TGCGCCAGCAGCTTGGCCGCTAACTATGGCTACACCTTC
CASSLAANYGYTF
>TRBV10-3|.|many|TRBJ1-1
TGTGCCACGGCACGGACCCCGGACACTGAAGCTTTCTTT
CATARTPDTEAFF
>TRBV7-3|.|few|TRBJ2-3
TGTGCCAGCAGCTTATCGGGCAGGGCTCGCACAGATACGCAGTATTTT
CASSLSGRARTDTQYF
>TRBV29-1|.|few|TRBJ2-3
TGCAGCGTTGAAGGAAGTATAGGAGATACGCAGTATTTT
CSVEGSIGDTQYF
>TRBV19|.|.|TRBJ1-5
TGTGCCAGTAGTGGCGAAGAGGGCAATCAGCCCCAGCATTTT
CASSGEEGNQPQHF
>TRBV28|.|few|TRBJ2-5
TGTGCCAGCAGTTTATCGTCCCCGGGACTCCCCATGGCCCAGTACTTC
CASSLSSPGLPMAQYF
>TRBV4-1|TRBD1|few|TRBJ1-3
TGCGCCAGCAGCCAGTGGGACAGGACCATCTCTGGAAACACCATATATTTT
CASSQWDRTISGNTIYF